This T cell receptor beta chain appears in the sequencing data of a study of patients and donors after allogeneic stem cell transplantation. The V gene lost 3 bases and the J gene lost 5 bases, with 13 bases spanning the gap. The CDR3 runs 14 residues. Only a few counts were recorded for this clonotype. TCRdb re-called the RT-PCR reads with MiXCR, one entry per CDR3 protein. The repertoire holds roughly 200,000 distinct CDR3 sequences, with around 41% as singletons. The chain carries TRBV12-3 or TRBV12-4 and TRBJ1-2, with unresolved D. The clonotype comes from a human donor who was either an allogeneic HSCT recipient or a stem cell or donor lymphocyte infusion donor (not recorded which). It is not recorded whose cells these are; they may come from a transplant donor. Sequencing was carried out using blood, either unsorted or a sorted T cell fraction (not recorded which). The CDR3 protein is CASSFSTFTYGYTF. The CDR3 coding sequence is TGTGCCAGCAGTTTTTCAACATTTACTTATGGCTACACCTTC.